Sequencing of this TCR beta chain was carried out in a study of PD-1 and CTLA-4 blockade in melanoma. This CDR3 is built from 13 residues. Germline V gene lookup returns CDR1 MNHEY and CDR2 SMNVEV (reference sequence). V was pared by 0 bases and J by 4 bases, with 7 bases between. Clones were read by immunoSEQ multiplex PCR, and TCRdb kept only the in-frame ones, dropping some. The profile shows approximately 17,000 clones, around 70% of them singletons. The TCR sequence derives from a human donor with melanoma. The starting material was CD8+ T cells from peripheral blood, obtained before anti-PD-1 treatment. This chain uses TRBV27 with TRBJ2-7; D gene unclear. The CDR3 loop is CASSLSTEYEQYF. The CDR3 coding sequence is TGTGCCAGCAGTTTATCGACCGAGTACGAGCAGTACTTC.